Detailed here is one T cell receptor (beta chain). Its recognized antigen is unknown. No clone much larger than this one lies a single base away; base qualities are absent. To prepare the library, RT-PCR was applied. The instrument was an Illumina HiSeq 2500. TCRdb itself trimmed the public reads at Q25 with fastp, ran MiXCR and retained productive beta chains. Duplicate CDR3 protein sequences are folded into a single record with the most common DNA and genes. The sample table lists roughly 780,000 distinct CDR3 sequences, roughly 18% of them with a count of one. The ten largest clones add up to roughly a tenth of the sample. From the germline V gene, CDR1 is MNHEY and CDR2 is SVGEGT. V was cut back by 5 bases and J by 0 bases, leaving a gap of 12 bases between them. Its CDR3 holds 15 amino acids, cysteine through phenylalanine. Only CDR3 DNA is held: 45 bases, read in frame from base 1. This sample stems from a study of response to subunit inactivated influenza vaccine (dated by TCRdb to 2017 to 2018). Background for the entire study: Deep quantitative T cell receptor repertoire profiling was used in the study to track responses to a trivalent subunit inactivated influenza vaccine. Points the paper makes about the study in general: The authors suggested that each seasonal influenza vaccination may recruit only a limited number of new T cells.

Sequences were derived from PBMCs from blood, sampled approximately 5 days after vaccination. The TCR comes from a man aged 50 or older who received an inactivated influenza vaccine. Donor details come from another sample of the same person, matched by shared clones. The chain is encoded by TRBV6-2 or TRBV6-3 joined to TRBJ2-3; the D gene cannot be named for sure. The CDR3 region: CASSPISRSTDTQYF. The nucleotide sequence is TGTGCCAGCAGTCCGATCTCTAGGAGCACAGATACGCAGTATTTT.